One sample yielded the 20 T cell receptor beta chains listed below, sequenced in a study of blood T cell repertoires in COVID-19 (dated by TCRdb to between 2020 and 2021). Receptors were amplified or captured by the immunoSEQ multiplex PCR assay. The table was pulled from immuneACCESS by TCRdb, which kept in-frame rearrangements only. Such tables lose some clones; where checked, under half of the loss comes from unresolved V genes, and the rest has no known cause. A total of 250,000 to 400,000 clones appear in this sample, 90% of them only once. The ten largest clones add up to roughly 2.9% of the sample. Specimen: peripheral blood. These receptors all come from a woman aged 30 to 39 with COVID-19, enrolled during active disease.

V usage is TRBV2 and J usage is TRBJ2-2; D is unresolved. V gave up 1 base and J gave up 5 bases, with 11 bases separating them. This CDR3 is 15 amino acids long. CDR1 is SNHLY and CDR2 is FYNNEI in the germline V gene. CDR3 sequence (DNA): TGTGCCAGCAGTGAAGACATTGCCGAAACCGGGGAGCTGTTTTTT. This codes for CASSEDIAETGELFF.

Points on this clone: The same CDR3 can be traced to other DNA sequences in this sample. The chain links TRBV10-3 to TRBJ1-1, with D tentatively TRBD1 (6 bases). Trimming removed 4 bases at V and 4 bases at J, with 10 bases between. In germline, CDR1 is ENHRY, CDR2 SYGVKD. The CDR3 is 13 residues long. The CDR3 coding sequence is TGTGCCATCAGTGGAGGGGGTGGCACTGAAGCTTTCTTT. This translates into CAISGGGGTEAFF.

V usage is TRBV19 and J usage is TRBJ1-5; D perhaps matches TRBD1 (5 bases). The V gene's germline CDR1 is LNHDA and CDR2 SQIVND (reference sequence). This CDR3 spans 14 amino acids. V was cut by 4 bases and J by 6 bases, with 13 bases left in between. DNA of the CDR3: TGTGCCAGTAGTAGAGAGGGGCAGAGTCAGCCCCAGCATTTT. It yields the protein CASSREGQSQPQHF.

The chain combines TRBV30 with TRBJ1-2; D perhaps matches TRBD1 (6 bases). The germline V gene encodes CDR1 GTSNPN and CDR2 SVGIG (reference sequence). This CDR3 contains 12 residues. The V and J ends lost 5 bases and 2 bases respectively, with 9 bases between them. This chain's CDR3 is CAWGTGNYGYTF. The CDR3 DNA is TGTGCCTGGGGTACAGGGAACTATGGCTACACCTTC. Based on the CDR3 plus reference TRBV30 and TRBJ1-2, the full variable domain is SQTIHQWPATLVQPVGSPLSLECTVEGTSNPNLYWYRQAAGRGLQLLFYSVGIGQISSEVPQNLSASRPQDRQFILSSKKLLLSDSGFYLCAWGTGNYGYTFGSGTRLTVV.

This chain uses TRBV7-9 with TRBJ2-1; no firm D call. There are 14 residues in the CDR3. The germline gives CDR1 SEHNR, CDR2 FQNEAQ (reference sequence). Deletions cut 5 bases from V and 4 bases from J, with 12 bases between. This CDR3 is CASSLQTPYNEQFF. The CDR3, as DNA: TGTGCCAGCAGCCTCCAGACACCGTACAATGAGCAGTTCTTC. Combining the CDR3 with reference TRBV7-9 and TRBJ2-1 gives the whole variable domain DTGVSQNPRHKITKRGQNVTFRCDPISEHNRLYWYRQTLGQGPEFLTYFQNEAQLEKSRLLSDRFSAERPKGSFSTLEIQRTEQGDSAMYLCASSLQTPYNEQFFGPGTRLTVL.

The chain recombines TRBV24-1 with TRBJ2-7; the match to TRBD2 covers 8 bases. Losses at the gene ends were 6 bases for V and 3 bases for J; bases not matched to a gene: 3. The length of the CDR3 is 13 residues. Germline lookup yields CDR1 KGHDR and CDR2 SFDVKD. In nucleotides, the CDR3 is TGTGCCACCAGTCGGGAGGGGGACTACGAGCAGTACTTC. Protein sequence: CATSREGDYEQYF.

This chain connects TRBV7-9 to TRBJ1-2; no definite D call. The germline CDR1 and CDR2 sequences are SEHNR and FQNEAQ (reference sequence). This CDR3 is built from 12 residues. The V end lost 2 bases, the J end lost 8 bases, and 9 bases lay between the germline ends. The CDR3 spells CASSLQARGYTF. The CDR3 DNA is TGTGCCAGCAGCTTACAGGCAAGGGGCTACACCTTC.

This chain connects TRBV25-1 to TRBJ1-1, with TRBD1 matching over 10 bases. Germline CDR1 reads MGHDK; CDR2 reads SYGVNS. V was pared by 5 bases and J by 3 bases, with 9 bases of the junction left unmatched. The CDR3 is 16 residues long. CDR3 loop: CASSTSGTGADTEAFF. The CDR3 DNA reads TGTGCCAGCAGTACTTCCGGGACAGGGGCGGACACTGAAGCTTTCTTT.

This clone was picked up one time. The genes are TRBV3-1 (or the pseudogene TRBV3-2) and TRBJ2-7, with TRBD1 matching over 12 bases. V dropped 4 bases and J dropped 5; count of bases not matched to a gene: 3. Germline lookup yields CDR1 LGHDT and CDR2 YNNKEL (reference sequence). The CDR3 has 14 residues. The CDR3 DNA follows: TGTGCCAGCAGCCCGGGACAGGGGGCCCACGAGCAGTACTTC. Translated, it gives CASSPGQGAHEQYF.

V gene TRBV5-6 combines with J gene TRBJ1-1, with D possibly TRBD1 on 6 matching bases. V was shortened by 2 bases and J by 4 bases, with 9 bases between the two germline ends. From germline, CDR1 is SGHDT and CDR2 YYEEEE. The CDR3 loop spans 13 amino acids. CDR3: CASSFTGFTEAFF. The CDR3 DNA is TGTGCCAGCAGCTTTACAGGGTTCACTGAAGCTTTCTTT.

The chain carries TRBV9 and TRBJ2-7, with D possibly matching TRBD2 (6 bases). Deletions cut 4 bases from V and 0 bases from J, with 8 bases between. The CDR3 totals 13 residues. Germline V gene sequence: CDR1 SGDLS, CDR2 YYNGEE. CDR3 nucleotides: TGTGCCAGCAGCTACGGGAGCTCCTACGAGCAGTACTTC. This sequence encodes CASSYGSSYEQYF.

The chain joins TRBV6-5 to TRBJ2-3; D might be TRBD1 (5 bases). The V end lost 5 bases, the J end lost 5 bases, and 14 bases lay between the germline ends. The CDR3 has 14 amino acids. The germline CDR1 and CDR2 sequences are MNHEY and SVGAGI. The CDR3 DNA sequence: TGTGCCAGCAGTACAGGACCGGTGAGAGATACGCAGTATTTT. This codes for CASSTGPVRDTQYF.

The gene calls are TRBV15 and TRBJ1-2; D is unresolved. The V end lost 0 bases, the J end lost 6 bases, and 14 bases lay between the germline ends. CDR3 length equals 15 residues. Germline assignment: CDR1 LNHNV and CDR2 YYDKDF (reference sequence). The CDR3 DNA reads TGTGCCACCAGCAGAGATCAGCCACAGAATAATGGCTACACCTTC. Amino acid sequence: CATSRDQPQNNGYTF.

DNA for the CDR3: TGTGCCAGTACCGGGATCTCTTTACACTATGGCTACACCTTC. Translating it yields CASTGISLHYGYTF. This sequence joins TRBV19 and TRBJ1-2; no definite D call. Deletions cut 7 bases from V and 3 bases from J, with 15 bases between. Germline V gives CDR1 LNHDA, CDR2 SQIVND (reference sequence). There are 14 residues in the CDR3.

The chain uses TRBV4-1 and TRBJ2-7, with a weak D call TRBD1 (6 bases). CDR3 length: 15 residues. V lost 3 bases and J 0 bases, leaving 12 bases between the germline ends. CDR1 is MGHRA, CDR2 YSYEKL, per germline. The CDR3 nucleotides are TGCGCCAGCAGCCATAGTACAGGGAACTCCTACGAGCAGTACTTC. The encoded protein is CASSHSTGNSYEQYF.

The chain recombines TRBV9 with TRBJ2-3, with a weak D call TRBD2 (6 bases). The CDR3 sequence is 16 residues long. Deletions cut 4 bases from V and 2 bases from J, with 17 bases between. The germline V gene encodes CDR1 SGDLS and CDR2 YYNGEE. The CDR3 region is CASSSSAGTVTDTQYF. The CDR3, as DNA: TGTGCCAGCAGCTCTTCAGCCGGGACTGTCACAGATACGCAGTATTTT.

The chain uses TRBV29-1 and TRBJ1-2; TRBD1 aligns across 7 bases. Losses at the gene ends were 7 bases for V and 4 bases for J; bases not matched to a gene: 9. The CDR3 totals 13 residues. From germline, CDR1 is SQVTM and CDR2 ANQGSEA. The CDR3 DNA reads as TGCAGCGCAGAAGACAGGGATGGCTATGGCTACACCTTC. The encoded protein is CSAEDRDGYGYTF.

J is TRBJ2-1 and V is TRBV28; D may be TRBD2 (6 bases). V lost 2 bases to trimming and J lost 3 bases, with 11 bases between them. This CDR3 spans 15 amino acids. The V gene's germline CDR1 is MDHEN and CDR2 SYDVKM. CDR3 residues: CASSLPGEVYNEQFF. The CDR3 DNA follows: TGTGCCAGCAGTTTACCGGGAGAGGTCTACAATGAGCAGTTCTTC.

The chain is built from TRBV6-6 and TRBJ2-7; D is undetermined. The V and J ends lost 6 bases and 1 base respectively, with 7 bases between them. From germline, CDR1 is MNHNY and CDR2 SVGAGI (reference sequence). This CDR3 has 12 amino acids. CDR3 sequence: CASRTKSYEQYF. The DNA of the CDR3 is TGTGCCAGCAGGACAAAATCCTACGAGCAGTACTTC.

The rearrangement links TRBV6-2 or TRBV6-3 to TRBJ1-5; the D gene is possibly TRBD1 (6 bases). V was cut by 5 bases and J by 5 bases, with 22 bases left in between. Germline lookup yields CDR1 MNHEY and CDR2 SVGEGT. This CDR3 spans 17 amino acids. CDR3 sequence: CASSPADSLGAYQPQHF. In DNA form, the CDR3 reads TGTGCCAGCAGTCCCGCGGACTCCTTGGGGGCTTATCAGCCCCAGCATTTT.